This T cell receptor (beta chain) was found in a study of tumor and adjacent non-tumor tissue in lung cancer (dated by TCRdb to 2017 to 2018). Notes on the research overall: The cohort included some twelve adenocarcinoma, a couple of squamous cell carcinoma and 1 small cell lung cancer patients. Among the 15 or so patients, ages ranged from about 31 to 85 years, approximately ten were men and 5 were women, and disease was TNM stage I to III. In total, sequencing yielded 125,075,908 productive TCRbeta reads, which works out to an average of around 4.2 million reads per sample. The study compared bulk TCRbeta repertoires between lung tumor tissue and matched distant non-tumor lung tissue from over 12 lung cancer patients. For each patient, one tumor sample and one normal lung sample were taken, giving approximately 30 paired specimens that underwent TCRbeta CDR3 sequencing.

Bulk unsorted tissue served as the source for RNA extraction, and RNA quality was assessed using a NanoDrop ND-1000 and an Agilent 2100. Distant non-tumor tissue taken more than 3 cm from the tumor edge was used as the normal lung sample. Donors were newly diagnosed lung cancer patients admitted for thoracic surgery in China between August and November 2014, without prior chemotherapy. Patients with previous radiotherapy or chemotherapy, or with another concurrent cancer, were excluded from the study. Surgical tissue pieces of roughly 1-2.2 cm3 were preserved in RNAlater solution and stored at -80 °C until use. In regard to this clonotype: It lacks a known antigen. No much larger clone exists at a distance of one base, and base qualities are not known.

The CDR3 has 13 amino acids, counting the end cysteine and phenylalanine. The sequence is cut down to CDR3 DNA, 39 bases in frame from base 1. CDR1 DFQATT and CDR2 SNEGSKA were looked up in the germline V gene (reference sequence). The trim is 3 bases for V and 7 bases for J, with a gap of 15 bases between the germline ends. Points the paper makes about the study in general: Tumor tissue showed significantly greater TCR diversity (inverse Simpson) than normal lung tissue (about 400 vs 180, P = 0.0075, Mann-Whitney U test). Younger patients had significantly higher TCR diversity, and higher tumor TCR diversity was associated with shorter overall and disease-free survival. The top 100 clones accounted for a significantly larger cumulative portion of the repertoire in normal lung than in tumor tissue. Because peripheral blood was not sequenced, the blood TCRbeta repertoires of the lung cancer patients in the study went unexamined. Only around 16 patients were in the cohort, and the authors stated that larger samples and more detailed clinical data are needed. The methods do not name the sequencing platform or mention unique molecular identifiers.

Libraries were built with multiplex PCR. The listed sequencing device is Illumina HiSeq 2500. TCRbeta libraries were constructed through three rounds of nested PCR with primers (Table S4) according to protocols modified from ARM-PCR. Before sequencing, PCR products in the 200-500 bp range were cut out of the gel and cleaned up using the QIAquick gel extraction kit. The authors processed their data as follows. Trimmomatic was used to clean the reads, FLASH merged the cleaned reads into complete CDR3 sequences, and MiTCR assigned the sequences to V(D)J germline segments. VDJtools was used to compute clonal diversity as the inverse Simpson's index. In-frame sequences without a premature stop codon were defined as productive reads. TCRdb handled the public reads itself, with Q25 trimming in fastp and clone calling in MiXCR, and kept productive beta chains. When rows share a CDR3 protein, they turn into one entry using the most common DNA and genes. TCRdb's processing, not the authors', yielded these V and J calls. The sample table contains approximately 100,000 distinct CDR3 sequences; only one count was recorded for about 60% of them. The ten largest clones represent roughly a fifth of the sample.

The chain joins TRBV20-1 to TRBJ1-2, with no confident D gene call. The specimen was distant non-tumor lung tissue. This sequence was found in a man aged 25-45 years with non-small cell lung cancer. The nucleotide sequence reads TGCAGTGCTAGCGAAGGGCGCGACTGTGGCTACACCTTC. The resulting protein is CSASEGRDCGYTF.